This T cell receptor (beta chain) was captured in a study of T cell responses to AZD1222 COVID-19 vaccine. General study points: Nearly half of the spike-specific TCRs reportedly recognize variant regions that carry no mutations. Females made up more of the donors, who were largely white British, and clonal diversity may have come out too low.

Comment on this clone: Its specificity is not known.

The CDR3 loop spans 11 amino acids. CDR1 is SGHAT and CDR2 is FQDESV in the germline V gene (reference sequence). V dropped 3 bases and J dropped 5 bases, with 4 bases sitting between them. Sequencing was performed with immunoSEQ multiplex PCR; in TCRdb, only in-frame clones are kept and a portion is missing. The sample consists of some 79,000 clones, approximately 85% of them appearing once. The chain carries TRBV11-1 and TRBJ2-5, with D hard to call. The sample was peripheral blood, taken 28 days after the second AZD1222 dose. The TCR originated in an adult who received the AZD1222 COVID-19 vaccine. The CDR3 coding sequence is TGTGCCAGCAGCTTTGAGGAGACCCAGTACTTC. This codes for CASSFEETQYF.